This T cell receptor beta chain was found in a study of blood T cells in healthy people across ages. General study findings and limits: Naive T cell percentage showed a strong correlation with the diversity of TCR beta. Unknown CMV status may confound age-related changes in expanded clones.

The use of a sample-barcoded 5' primer and a J-beta primer mix characterized a second PCR of about 7 to 12 cycles. TCRdb passed the 5' RACE reads through MiXCR, listing each CDR3 protein once. The sample yields over 600,000 distinct CDR3 sequences, more than 35% seen once. In the case of this clonotype: Its cognate antigen is unknown.

Sequenced material: blood. This receptor was obtained from an elderly man in good health.

CDR3 bases: TGCAGCGTTGAAAACTTGCAGGGGGGCCCGAATGAGCAGTTCTTC. Protein product: CSVENLQGGPNEQFF. This chain connects TRBV29-1 to TRBJ2-1; TRBD1 might be the D (7 bases). This CDR3 is 15 amino acids long. The V gene lost 2 bases and the J gene lost 7 bases, with 18 bases spanning the gap. CDR1 and CDR2 from the germline V gene are SQVTM and ANQGSEA.